This is a list of T cell receptor beta chains from one sample in a study of blood T cell repertoires in COVID-19. The repertoire was sequenced with immunoSEQ multiplex PCR; TCRdb's copy has only in-frame clones and lacks some. The data show 540,000 or so clones, 85% to 90% seen once. Sequencing used peripheral blood. The receptors derive from a woman aged 50 to 65 with COVID-19, enrolled during active disease. CDR3s include the opening cysteine and the closing phenylalanine or tryptophan. A D gene is named only where the DNA matches it firmly. Expanded clones get a size class; other rows say once, few or many, or leave the size out.

CDR3: CASSQGGGGMGYTF; DNA: TGCGCCAGCAGCCAAGGCGGAGGGGGCATGGGCTACACCTTC; D: TRBD1; size: NA; V: TRBV4-1; J: TRBJ1-2
CDR3: CAISEDSSYEQYF; DNA: TGTGCCATCAGTGAGGACAGTTCCTACGAGCAGTACTTC; D: NA; size: NA; V: TRBV10-3; J: TRBJ2-7
CDR3: CASSRGQGDEKLFF; DNA: TGTGCCAGCAGCCGGGGACAGGGGGATGAAAAACTGTTTTTT; D: TRBD1; size: once; V: TRBV6-5; J: TRBJ1-4
CDR3: CASSLGSQASSYEQYF; DNA: TGCGCCAGCAGCTTGGGTTCACAGGCTAGCTCCTACGAGCAGTACTTC; D: NA; size: NA; V: TRBV5-1; J: TRBJ2-7
CDR3: CASSLVIPHRDTNEQYF; DNA: TGCGCCAGCAGCTTGGTCATCCCGCACAGGGATACCAACGAGCAGTACTTC; D: NA; size: NA; V: TRBV5-1; J: TRBJ2-7
CDR3: CASSQGTGGDQPQHF; DNA: TGCGCCAGCAGCCAAGGGACAGGAGGGGATCAGCCCCAGCATTTT; D: TRBD1; size: once; V: TRBV4-1; J: TRBJ1-5
CDR3: CASSPRTGSDYEQYF; DNA: TGCGCCAGCAGCCCCCGGACAGGTTCTGACTACGAGCAGTACTTC; D: TRBD1; size: NA; V: TRBV5-1; J: TRBJ2-7
CDR3: CSSDRGETQYF; DNA: TGCAGTTCCGACAGGGGAGAGACCCAGTACTTC; D: TRBD1; size: NA; V: TRBV20-1; J: TRBJ2-5
CDR3: CATSRDLEAFF; DNA: TGTGCCACCAGCAGAGACCTTGAAGCTTTCTTT; D: NA; size: NA; V: TRBV15; J: TRBJ1-1
CDR3: CASSFPGSRGVQFF; DNA: TGTGCCAGCAGCTTCCCCGGTTCCAGGGGTGTCCAATTCTTC; D: NA; size: NA; V: TRBV11-2; J: TRBJ2-1
CDR3: CASSIGQQPQHF; DNA: TGTGCCAGTAGTATAGGGCAGCAGCCCCAGCATTTT; D: NA; size: once; V: TRBV19; J: TRBJ1-5
CDR3: CASSFGILGGTDTQYF; DNA: TGTGCCAGCAGCTTCGGTATCCTAGGAGGCACAGATACGCAGTATTTT; D: NA; size: NA; V: TRBV5-6; J: TRBJ2-3
CDR3: CASYHTGSSDEQFF; DNA: TGTGCCAGCTACCACACAGGGAGTTCCGATGAGCAGTTCTTC; D: NA; size: NA; V: TRBV28; J: TRBJ2-1
CDR3: CASRSPSGEGAEAFF; DNA: TGTGCCAGCAGGTCCCCTTCGGGAGAAGGGGCTGAAGCTTTCTTT; D: NA; size: NA; V: TRBV6-5; J: TRBJ1-1
CDR3: CASGRGGGQETQYF; DNA: TGTGCTAGTGGGCGTGGGGGGGGCCAAGAGACCCAGTACTTC; D: TRBD2; size: NA; V: TRBV12-5; J: TRBJ2-5
CDR3: CATSSPPGAGRNNEQFF; DNA: TGTGCCACCAGCAGTCCCCCCGGGGCAGGGAGGAACAATGAGCAGTTCTTC; D: NA; size: NA; V: TRBV15; J: TRBJ2-1
CDR3: CASSPGQGALRAFF; DNA: TGCGCCAGCAGCCCGGGACAGGGGGCGCTTAGAGCTTTCTTT; D: TRBD1; size: once; V: TRBV5-1; J: TRBJ1-1
CDR3: CASSRGALNTEAFF; DNA: TGTGCCAGCAGTCGGGGGGCCCTGAACACTGAAGCTTTCTTT; D: NA; size: NA; V: TRBV6-2/TRBV6-3; J: TRBJ1-1
CDR3: CASSLNQANTGELFF; DNA: TGTGCCAGCAGCTTAAACCAGGCGAACACCGGGGAGCTGTTTTTT; D: NA; size: NA; V: TRBV5-4; J: TRBJ2-2
CDR3: CATSRNPTGYEQYF; DNA: TGTGCCACCAGCAGGAACCCGACAGGGTACGAGCAGTACTTC; D: TRBD1; size: once; V: TRBV15; J: TRBJ2-7
CDR3: CASSPQGAGDSHTEAFF; DNA: TGTGCCAGCTCACCACAGGGGGCCGGGGATTCTCACACTGAAGCTTTCTTT; D: TRBD1; size: once; V: TRBV18; J: TRBJ1-1
CDR3: CASSFAGRNTEAFF; DNA: TGTGCCAGCAGCTTTGCGGGGAGAAACACTGAAGCTTTCTTT; D: NA; size: NA; V: TRBV5-4; J: TRBJ1-1
CDR3: CASSQDKGQRNTEAFF; DNA: TGCGCCAGCAGCCAAGATAAGGGACAGCGGAACACTGAAGCTTTCTTT; D: TRBD1; size: NA; V: TRBV4-1; J: TRBJ1-1
CDR3: CASSFPGQAQYF; DNA: TGTGCCAGCAGTTTCCCGGGACAGGCGCAGTATTTT; D: TRBD1; size: once; V: TRBV12-3/TRBV12-4; J: TRBJ2-3
CDR3: CARSTSTGNPMNTEAFF; DNA: TGTGCCAGAAGCACCTCTACAGGGAACCCAATGAACACTGAAGCTTTCTTT; D: NA; size: NA; V: TRBV7-5; J: TRBJ1-1
CDR3: CASRGGQAFF; DNA: TGTGCCAGCAGAGGGGGCCAAGCTTTCTTT; D: TRBD1; size: NA; V: TRBV6-1; J: TRBJ1-1
CDR3: CASSVDEGTNVGELFF; DNA: TGTGCCAGCAGCGTAGACGAAGGGACAAACGTCGGGGAGCTGTTTTTT; D: NA; size: NA; V: TRBV9; J: TRBJ2-2
CDR3: CASSLASGGTGRLRTDTQYF; DNA: TGCGCCAGCAGCTTGGCCTCGGGAGGTACAGGGCGGCTCCGGACAGATACGCAGTATTTT; D: NA; size: NA; V: TRBV5-1; J: TRBJ2-3
CDR3: CSVVFNYGYTF; DNA: TGCAGCGTTGTATTTAACTATGGCTACACCTTC; D: NA; size: NA; V: TRBV29-1; J: TRBJ1-2
CDR3: CASSVGGGASTDTQYF; DNA: TGTGCCAGCAGCGTAGGCGGCGGGGCTAGCACAGATACGCAGTATTTT; D: NA; size: NA; V: TRBV9; J: TRBJ2-3
CDR3: CAWSDRVSYGYTF; DNA: TGTGCCTGGAGCGACAGGGTTAGCTATGGCTACACCTTC; D: TRBD1; size: NA; V: TRBV30; J: TRBJ1-2
CDR3: CASSLAPNEQYF; DNA: TGTGCCAGCAGTTTGGCCCCAAACGAGCAGTACTTC; D: NA; size: NA; V: TRBV28; J: TRBJ2-7
CDR3: CASNLSGGSEDTQYF; DNA: TGTGCCAGCAACCTCAGCGGGGGGTCAGAAGATACGCAGTATTTT; D: TRBD2; size: NA; V: TRBV2; J: TRBJ2-3
CDR3: CATEGQATDTQYF; DNA: TGTGCCACCGAGGGACAGGCAACAGATACGCAGTATTTT; D: TRBD1; size: NA; V: TRBV24-1; J: TRBJ2-3
CDR3: CSVQRLNTEAFF; DNA: TGCAGCGTTCAGAGGCTAAACACTGAAGCTTTCTTT; D: NA; size: NA; V: TRBV29-1; J: TRBJ1-1
CDR3: CASSQPQGTGSPLHF; DNA: TGTGCCAGCAGCCAACCCCAGGGGACCGGTTCACCCCTCCACTTT; D: NA; size: NA; V: TRBV3-1/TRBV3-2; J: TRBJ1-6
CDR3: CASPERGARGYTF; DNA: TGTGCCAGCCCTGAACGGGGGGCTAGGGGCTACACCTTC; D: NA; size: NA; V: TRBV2; J: TRBJ1-2
CDR3: CASSYEVGTEAFF; DNA: TGTGCCAGCAGTTACGAGGTGGGCACTGAAGCTTTCTTT; D: NA; size: NA; V: TRBV6-5; J: TRBJ1-1
CDR3: CASRVWVNTEAFF; DNA: TGTGCCAGCCGGGTTTGGGTGAACACTGAAGCTTTCTTT; D: NA; size: NA; V: TRBV6-6; J: TRBJ1-1
CDR3: CASSYSGDTDTQYF; DNA: TGTGCCAGCAGTTATAGCGGGGACACAGATACGCAGTATTTT; D: TRBD2; size: NA; V: TRBV6-5; J: TRBJ2-3
CDR3: CASSSPGSGETQYF; DNA: TGTGCCAGCAGCTCCCCGGGCTCGGGGGAGACCCAGTACTTC; D: NA; size: NA; V: TRBV3-1/TRBV3-2; J: TRBJ2-5
CDR3: CAISESQRGPEGTEAFF; DNA: TGTGCCATCAGTGAGTCTCAAAGGGGCCCGGAGGGCACTGAAGCTTTCTTT; D: NA; size: NA; V: TRBV10-3; J: TRBJ1-1
CDR3: CASSRSRGEYNEQFF; DNA: TGTGCCAGCAGCCGTAGTCGCGGGGAATACAATGAGCAGTTCTTC; D: NA; size: once; V: TRBV7-2; J: TRBJ2-1
CDR3: CASSQGQGYLGGGYGYTF; DNA: TGTGCCAGCAGCCAGGGACAGGGCTACTTGGGAGGGGGTTATGGCTACACCTTC; D: TRBD1; size: NA; V: TRBV5-4; J: TRBJ1-2
CDR3: CATSDSDRVDGYTF; DNA: TGTGCCACCAGTGACTCGGACAGGGTGGATGGCTACACCTTC; D: TRBD1; size: NA; V: TRBV24-1; J: TRBJ1-2
CDR3: CASSEGRVYGYTF; DNA: TGTGCCAGCAGTGAAGGGAGGGTATATGGCTACACCTTC; D: NA; size: NA; V: TRBV6-1; J: TRBJ1-2
CDR3: CASSPVRSGANVLTF; DNA: TGTGCCAGCAGCCCGGTCCGCTCTGGGGCCAACGTCCTGACTTTC; D: NA; size: NA; V: TRBV11-2; J: TRBJ2-6
CDR3: CASSMKGRGGYEQYF; DNA: TGTGCCAGTAGTATGAAGGGCAGGGGAGGGTACGAGCAGTACTTC; D: NA; size: NA; V: TRBV19; J: TRBJ2-7
CDR3: CASSVVASGGTDTQYF; DNA: TGTGCCAGCAGCGTAGTCGCTAGCGGGGGAACAGATACGCAGTATTTT; D: TRBD2; size: few; V: TRBV9; J: TRBJ2-3
CDR3: CASSFRSSGGEQYF; DNA: TGTGCCAGCAGCTTCCGATCCAGCGGGGGCGAGCAGTACTTC; D: TRBD2; size: NA; V: TRBV7-2; J: TRBJ2-7
CDR3: CASSLRGESTDTQYF; DNA: TGTGCCAGCAGCTTGCGGGGGGAAAGCACAGATACGCAGTATTTT; D: TRBD2; size: NA; V: TRBV5-6; J: TRBJ2-3
CDR3: CASSLSGTGEGAFF; DNA: TGTGCCAGCAGCTTATCCGGGACAGGGGAGGGAGCTTTCTTT; D: TRBD1; size: NA; V: TRBV7-9; J: TRBJ1-1
CDR3: CASRKTLTEAFF; DNA: TGTGCCAGCAGGAAGACACTTACTGAAGCTTTCTTT; D: NA; size: NA; V: TRBV12-3/TRBV12-4; J: TRBJ1-1
CDR3: CASSGPFEGTNQPQHF; DNA: TGTGCCAGTAGTGGCCCTTTTGAGGGAACTAATCAGCCCCAGCATTTT; D: NA; size: NA; V: TRBV19; J: TRBJ1-5
CDR3: CAAQGQVLSGELFF; DNA: TGTGCCGCCCAGGGACAAGTTCTTTCCGGGGAGCTGTTTTTT; D: NA; size: NA; V: TRBV30; J: TRBJ2-2